The T cell receptor beta chain described here comes from a study of Ad26.COV2.S vaccination and SARS-CoV-2 variants (dated by TCRdb to the early 2020s). Background for the entire study: Donors in the vaccine arm were drawn from COV1001, a phase I-IIa trial of Ad26.COV2.S in healthy adults that was multicentre, randomized, double-blind and placebo-controlled. A total of some 30 samples were included in the TCR-sequenced set, comprising roughly 19 Ad26.COV2.S vaccine recipients, 5 placebo recipients and 8 SARS-CoV-2 convalescent individuals. TCRbeta repertoire sequencing served as the tool for gauging how specific and how broad the SARS-CoV-2-reactive T cell receptors were following Ad26.COV2.S vaccination. Investigators did not know the trial group allocation while performing experiments and assessing outcomes. Participants in the trial were split at random into five groups of five each, receiving low-dose or high-dose Ad26.COV2.S once or twice, or else placebo on both occasions. Ad26.COV2.S was given intramuscularly at 5x10^10 or 1x10^11 viral particles, as a single shot or as two shots 56 days apart. What the work shows at the level of the full study, not this receptor alone: Compared with placebo recipients, Ad26.COV2.S recipients showed higher spike-specific TCR breadth (P = 0.0014). The study lacked the statistical power to compare responses across vaccine doses or regimens. Comparable non-spike TCR breadth was observed between vaccine and placebo recipients, consistent with only spike being contained in the vaccine. The authors noted that total T cell responses may have been underestimated by the TCR breadth and depth analyses. After vaccination, spike-specific CD8+ and CD4+ T cell responses were reported to show substantial breadth.

TCRbeta CDR3 regions were sequenced with the immunoSEQ Assay. After extraction, genomic DNA underwent amplification by bias-controlled multiplex PCR, followed by high-throughput sequencing. Under the source paper's analysis protocol: To quantify the absolute abundance of each unique TCRbeta CDR3 region, sequences were collapsed and filtered. T cell fraction was estimated by normalizing TCRbeta template counts to usable DNA, which was measured by amplifying reference genes present in all nucleated cells. Repertoire TCRs were annotated as SARS-CoV-2-specific by exact matching of V gene, CDR3 amino acid sequence and J gene to a known reactive TCR set. The reference SARS-CoV-2 TCR set was obtained from MIRA and was filtered for enrichment in COVID-19-positive ImmuneCODE repertoires, whereby public or cross-reactive TCRs were removed. Using the MIRA antigens, annotated TCRs were further analysed by specific ORF or by position within an ORF. Breadth was defined as annotated unique rearrangements over total unique productive rearrangements; depth was the summed frequency of those rearrangements. Two-sided Wilcoxon rank-sum tests were used to compare TCR breadth between groups. This immuneACCESS table, as held by TCRdb, lists in-frame sequences with V and J called but not all clones. Of the missing ones, under half trace to an unresolved V gene in checked studies; the others have no known cause. V, J and clone size are taken as reported in that table, and D and trimming were inferred from the DNA itself. This sample holds about 350,000 clones; roughly nine tenths were observed only once. Clones ranked in the top ten supply 6.4% of the sample.

As to this clone: This clone's antigen is unknown. Within one base of it there is no much larger clone, and no base qualities were kept.

The treatment or condition label, read with the paper, signifies: some 20 received Ad26.COV2.S at low or high dose, single or two shots; five or six received placebo; per-sample allocation not given. For vaccine and placebo recipients, the sequenced repertoires came from samples collected on day 63 after the first injection. In Cohort 1b, 25 or so adults aged 18-55 years were enrolled at a single site in Boston, USA, between 29 July and 7 August 2020. As a vaccine, Ad26.COV2.S was a replication-incompetent adenovirus type 26 vector that expressed a prefusion-stabilized SARS-CoV-2 spike protein derived from the original Wuhan strain. The germline V gene provides CDR1 SGHTA and CDR2 FQGTGA. V is shortened by 8 bases, J by 3 bases, and the region joining them spans 22 bases. The CDR3 measures 16 amino acids from cysteine to phenylalanine. Only the CDR3 part of the read is kept: 48 bases, read in frame from the first base.

This TCR derives from a person between 18 and 65 years old who received the Ad26.COV2.S COVID-19 vaccine or a placebo. The chain is encoded by TRBV7-3 joined to TRBJ2-5; tentative D gene TRBD1, with 5 bases matching. The material sequenced was peripheral blood, taken in a trial of Ad26.COV2.S vaccine versus placebo. The encoded CDR3 is CASAPRAVSREETQYF. The nucleotide sequence reads TGTGCCAGCGCGCCCAGGGCAGTAAGCCGAGAAGAGACCCAGTACTTC.